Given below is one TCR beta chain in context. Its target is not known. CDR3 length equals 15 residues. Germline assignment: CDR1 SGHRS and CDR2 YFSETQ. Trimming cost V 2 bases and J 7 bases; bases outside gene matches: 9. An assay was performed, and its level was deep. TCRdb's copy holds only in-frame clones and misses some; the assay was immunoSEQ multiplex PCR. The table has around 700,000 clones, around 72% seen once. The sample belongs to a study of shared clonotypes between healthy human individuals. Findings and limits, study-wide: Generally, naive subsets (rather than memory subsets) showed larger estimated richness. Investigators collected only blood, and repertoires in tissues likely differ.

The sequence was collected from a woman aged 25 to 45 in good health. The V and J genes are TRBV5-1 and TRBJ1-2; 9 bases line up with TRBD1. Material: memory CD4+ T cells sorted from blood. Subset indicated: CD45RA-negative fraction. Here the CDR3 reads CASSFTPGQGFGYTF. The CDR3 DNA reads TGCGCCAGCAGCTTCACTCCGGGACAGGGTTTTGGCTACACCTTC.